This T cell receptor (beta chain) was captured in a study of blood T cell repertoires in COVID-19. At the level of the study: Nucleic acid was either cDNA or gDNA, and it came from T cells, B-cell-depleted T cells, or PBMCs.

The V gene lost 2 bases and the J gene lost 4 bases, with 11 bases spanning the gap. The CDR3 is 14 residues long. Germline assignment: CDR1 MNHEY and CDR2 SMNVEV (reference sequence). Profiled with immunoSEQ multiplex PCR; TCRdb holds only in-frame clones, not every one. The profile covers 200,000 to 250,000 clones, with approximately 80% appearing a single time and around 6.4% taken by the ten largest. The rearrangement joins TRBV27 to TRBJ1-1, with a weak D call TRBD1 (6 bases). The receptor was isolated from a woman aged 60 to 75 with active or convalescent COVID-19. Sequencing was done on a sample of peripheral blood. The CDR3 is CASSLRGGRTEAFF. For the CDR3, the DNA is TGTGCCAGCAGTTTAAGGGGGGGGCGCACTGAAGCTTTCTTT.